These 22 T cell receptor beta chains share one sample of origin, sequenced in a study of blood T cell repertoires in COVID-19. Sequencing was performed with immunoSEQ multiplex PCR; in TCRdb, only in-frame clones are kept and a portion is missing. The table records some 130,000 clones, around four fifths of them present only once. The material sequenced was PBMCs or T cells enriched from blood (not recorded which). The receptor source for this set is a man aged 40-49 years with acute COVID-19.

The chain joins TRBV14 to TRBJ1-1; no firm D call. Trimming shortened V by 1 base and J by 5 bases, and 8 bases separated the two germline ends. This CDR3 is built from 13 residues. Looked up from germline, CDR1 is SGHDN and CDR2 is FVKESK. Written as DNA, the CDR3 is TGTGCCAGCAGCCAAGTCGAGGAAACTGAAGCTTTCTTT. This gives the protein CASSQVEETEAFF. The variable domain in full, completed from reference TRBV14 and TRBJ1-1, reads EAGVTQFPSHSVIEKGQTVTLRCDPISGHDNLYWYRRVMGKEIKFLLHFVKESKQDESGMPNNRFLAERTGGTYSTLKVQPAELEDSGVYFCASSQVEETEAFFGQGTRLTVV.

The chain employs TRBV3-1 (or the pseudogene TRBV3-2) and TRBJ2-1, with a weak D call TRBD1 (5 bases). V lost 2 bases to trimming and J lost 0 bases, with 14 bases between them. The CDR3 extends over 17 amino acids. Germline lookup yields CDR1 LGHDT and CDR2 YNNKEL (reference sequence). The CDR3 sequence is CASSQSTGLSSYNEQFF. The CDR3 DNA reads as TGTGCCAGCAGCCAATCAACAGGATTAAGCTCCTACAATGAGCAGTTCTTC.

This CDR3 is CASSLGSVGQETQYF. The CDR3 DNA reads TGTGCCAGTAGTTTAGGGTCCGTCGGGCAAGAGACCCAGTACTTC. The chain recombines TRBV19 with TRBJ2-5; D is undetermined. V was pared by 5 bases and J by 2 bases, with 15 bases between. The germline CDR1 and CDR2 sequences are LNHDA and SQIVND (reference sequence). The CDR3 consists of 15 residues.

This clone was found once. This sequence joins TRBV5-8 and TRBJ2-7, with TRBD2 matching over 13 bases. The V and J ends lost 9 bases and 4 bases, in that order; junction bases with no gene match: 4. Germline values: CDR1 SGHTS, CDR2 YDEGEE. CDR3 size: 13 residues. Here the CDR3 reads CATRTSGSYEQYF. The CDR3 DNA sequence: TGTGCCACTCGGACTAGCGGGAGTTACGAGCAGTACTTC.

The chain is built from TRBV11-1 and TRBJ2-1, with TRBD1 matching over 9 bases. This CDR3 comprises 15 residues. Per the germline V gene, CDR1 is SGHAT and CDR2 is FQDESV (reference sequence). With V trimmed by 3 bases and J by 1 base, 1 base remained unmatched. This CDR3 reads CASSLGQGSYNEQFF. Here the CDR3 DNA reads TGTGCCAGCAGCTTGGGACAGGGTTCCTACAATGAGCAGTTCTTC.

The genes are TRBV10-3 and TRBJ1-6; TRBD1 agrees at 7 bases. CDR3 length: 15 residues. Germline V gene lookup returns CDR1 ENHRY and CDR2 SYGVKD. V lost 1 base, J lost 5 bases, and 2 bases stayed unmatched. The CDR3 sequence is CAISEYTGDNSPLHF. The CDR3 bases are TGTGCCATCAGTGAGTACACAGGGGATAATTCACCCCTCCACTTT.

The sample holds a few counts of this clone. This rearrangement joins TRBV7-2 to TRBJ2-2; D might be TRBD2 (7 bases). Germline CDR1 and CDR2: SGHTA and FQGNSA. The CDR3 covers 15 residues. Trimming took off 5 bases at V and 6 bases at J, with 16 bases between the two ends. In DNA form, the CDR3 reads TGTGCCAGCAGCCCTGCTGGGGGGGGCGCCGGGGAGCTGTTTTTT. This encodes CASSPAGGGAGELFF.

This clone was found once. This chain uses TRBV6-2 or TRBV6-3 with TRBJ2-7; TRBD2 matches at 7 bases. CDR1 is MNHEY and CDR2 is SVGEGT in the germline V gene. The trim removed 1 base at V and 4 bases at J, leaving 7 bases unmatched. This CDR3 has 15 amino acids. CDR3 bases: TGTGCCAGCAGTTACTTCTCTAGCGGAGATTACGAGCAGTACTTC. It encodes CASSYFSSGDYEQYF.

This clone has just a few counts. This sequence joins TRBV18 and TRBJ2-3; perhaps TRBD2 as D (6 bases). The germline V gene has CDR1 KGHSH and CDR2 LQKENI. CDR3 length: 15 amino acids. Trimming shortened V by 5 bases and J by 8 bases, and 20 bases separated the two germline ends. The CDR3 region has the DNA TGTGCCAGCTCATTACCCGGGACTCTGGCGGTTACGCAGTATTTT. Amino acids: CASSLPGTLAVTQYF.

The chain has TRBV6-5 and TRBJ2-3; tentatively, D is TRBD2 (5 bases). The CDR3 is 16 residues long. V was pared by 1 base and J by 5 bases, with 16 bases between. Per the germline V gene, CDR1 is MNHEY and CDR2 is SVGAGI. The CDR3, as DNA: TGTGCCAGCAGTTACTTTAGGGCTAGCCGTCTAGATACGCAGTATTTT. Encoded protein: CASSYFRASRLDTQYF.

This clone was counted many times. V gene TRBV7-2 combines with J gene TRBJ1-4; TRBD1 agrees at 10 bases. This CDR3 spans 14 amino acids. With V trimmed by 3 bases and J by 5 bases, 0 bases remained unmatched. Germline V CDR1 and CDR2: SGHTA, FQGNSA. The CDR3 coding sequence is TGTGCCAGCAGCTTGGGACAGGGGAATGAAAAACTGTTTTTT. Amino acids: CASSLGQGNEKLFF.

The rearrangement uses TRBV9 and TRBJ2-1; D is unresolved. Trimming shortened V by 4 bases and J by 7 bases, and 12 bases separated the two germline ends. The CDR3 covers 13 residues. CDR1 is SGDLS, CDR2 YYNGEE, per germline. The DNA for the CDR3 is TGTGCCAGCAGCCCAGATATCGGGAATGAGCAGTTCTTC. Translating it yields CASSPDIGNEQFF.

The CDR3 here is CASGLAPLLAGSTDTQYF. For the CDR3, the DNA is TGTGCTAGTGGTTTGGCCCCCCTACTAGCGGGGAGCACAGATACGCAGTATTTT. The chain links TRBV12-5 to TRBJ2-3; 10 positions agree with TRBD2. CDR3 length: 18 amino acids. Per the germline V gene, CDR1 is LGHNT and CDR2 is FRNRAP. The J segment lost 0 bases and the V segment lost 1 base, leaving 7 bases of the junction unmatched.

The J gene is TRBJ1-6, the V gene TRBV6-4; 7 bases align to TRBD1. This CDR3 spans 15 amino acids. Germline CDR1 is MRHNA and CDR2 is SNTAGT. With V trimmed by 7 bases and J by 8 bases, 11 bases remained unmatched. DNA for the CDR3: TGTGCCAGCATAAGGCGTACAGGGGAGGATTCACCCCTCCACTTT. It is translated as CASIRRTGEDSPLHF.

The chain is built from TRBV7-8 and TRBJ1-2; TRBD1 agrees at 12 bases. V was pared by 1 base and J by 8 bases, with 5 bases of the junction left unmatched. Germline V gives CDR1 SGHVS, CDR2 FQNEAQ. CDR3 length equals 15 residues. The CDR3 nucleotides read TGTGCCAGCAGCTTAGGGGGGACAGGGGGCGGAGGCTACACCTTC. Amino acids: CASSLGGTGGGGYTF. The full variable domain, in which reference TRBV7-8 and TRBJ1-2 provide the parts outside the CDR3, is GAGVSQSPRYKVAKRGQDVALRCDPISGHVSLFWYQQALGQGPEFLTYFQNEAQLDKSGLPSDRFFAERPEGSVSTLKIQRTQQEDSAVYLCASSLGGTGGGGYTFGSGTRLTVV.

The chain employs TRBV6-8 and TRBJ2-1; 10 bases match TRBD2. V shed 6 bases, J shed 0 bases, and the junction held 2 bases outside the gene matches. The CDR3 totals 15 residues. The germline V gene has CDR1 MNHGY and CDR2 SAAAGT. The CDR3 is CASRSSGSSYNEQFF. DNA for the CDR3: TGTGCCAGCAGATCTAGCGGGAGCTCCTACAATGAGCAGTTCTTC.

V is TRBV19 and J is TRBJ1-2; D unresolved. Germline V gives CDR1 LNHDA, CDR2 SQIVND (reference sequence). V lost 3 bases and J lost 4, with 6 bases in between. This CDR3 spans 12 amino acids. The CDR3 region is CASSIRSYGYTF. Here the CDR3 DNA reads TGTGCCAGTAGTATTCGGTCCTATGGCTACACCTTC.

V is TRBV5-1 and J is TRBJ1-1; 7 bases align to TRBD1. The germline V gene has CDR1 SGHRS and CDR2 YFSETQ. Trimming at V came to 5 bases and at J to 3 bases, leaving 4 bases not matched to a gene. The CDR3 has 13 residues. This CDR3 reads CASSSGTDTEAFF. The CDR3 DNA reads TGCGCCAGCAGTTCCGGGACAGACACTGAAGCTTTCTTT.

The gene calls are TRBV7-2 and TRBJ2-5, with D hard to call. The CDR3 length is 14 residues. V shed 5 bases and J shed 4 bases, with 14 bases lying between them. CDR1 is SGHTA, CDR2 FQGNSA, per germline. CDR3 coding DNA: TGTGCCAGCAGCCTCGGTTTTGGCGGAGAGACCCAGTACTTC. Its protein is CASSLGFGGETQYF. The full variable domain, with the rest looked up from reference TRBV7-2 and TRBJ2-5, is GAGVSQSPSNKVTEKGKDVELRCDPISGHTALYWYRQSLGQGLEFLIYFQGNSAPDKSGLPSDRFSAERTGGSVSTLTIQRTQQEDSAVYLCASSLGFGGETQYFGPGTRLLVL.

The chain uses TRBV4-2 and TRBJ2-5; D might be TRBD2 (6 bases). The CDR3 covers 13 residues. V was cut by 3 bases and J by 5 bases, with 10 bases left in between. Germline CDR1 LGHNA, CDR2 YNFKEQ. In DNA form, the CDR3 reads TGTGCCAGCAGCCAGGATGGGAGGGAGACCCAGTACTTC. The encoded protein is CASSQDGRETQYF.

The DNA of the CDR3 is TGTGCCAGCAGCCGGTCGGGGGAAGGCTACACCTTC. It yields the protein CASSRSGEGYTF. The V and J genes are TRBV27 and TRBJ1-2; the D gene is possibly TRBD1 (5 bases). CDR1 and CDR2 from the germline V gene are MNHEY and SMNVEV (reference sequence). V lost 6 bases and J lost 8, with 13 bases in between. This CDR3 comprises 12 residues.

The sample holds a few counts of this clone. This CDR3 is CASSWDTRTEAFF. In nucleotides, the CDR3 is TGCGCCAGCAGTTGGGACACGAGAACTGAAGCTTTCTTT. This sequence joins TRBV10-1 and TRBJ1-1; D might be TRBD1 (6 bases). Between the trimmed V and J ends, which lost 5 bases and 5 bases, there was a span of 12 bases. The CDR3 spans 13 residues. Germline V lookup: CDR1 WNHNN, CDR2 SYGVQD (reference sequence).